The T cell receptor beta chain under discussion was sequenced for a study of blood T cell repertoires in COVID-19. Background on the study: Acute-phase and convalescent COVID-19 samples originated in the United States, Italy and Spain.

Germline CDR1 is SNHLY and CDR2 is FYNNEI. V was clipped by 4 bases and J by 2 bases, with 8 bases between them. This CDR3 region has 14 residues. In the original processing: Reference gene primer amplification in the assay estimated nucleated cell counts. The data were produced by immunoSEQ multiplex PCR, yet TCRdb's version contains in-frame clones alone and is incomplete. V, J and clone size are those of that table, while D and trimming were read from the DNA. The table lists 15,000 to 17,000 clones, 80% to 85% of them singletons. The chain has TRBV2 and TRBJ2-2; D might be TRBD1 (6 bases). This receptor was obtained from a man older than 75 with active or convalescent COVID-19. Specimen: peripheral blood. CDR3 protein: CASSADRNTGELFF. The DNA of the CDR3 is TGTGCCAGCAGTGCGGACAGAAACACCGGGGAGCTGTTTTTT.